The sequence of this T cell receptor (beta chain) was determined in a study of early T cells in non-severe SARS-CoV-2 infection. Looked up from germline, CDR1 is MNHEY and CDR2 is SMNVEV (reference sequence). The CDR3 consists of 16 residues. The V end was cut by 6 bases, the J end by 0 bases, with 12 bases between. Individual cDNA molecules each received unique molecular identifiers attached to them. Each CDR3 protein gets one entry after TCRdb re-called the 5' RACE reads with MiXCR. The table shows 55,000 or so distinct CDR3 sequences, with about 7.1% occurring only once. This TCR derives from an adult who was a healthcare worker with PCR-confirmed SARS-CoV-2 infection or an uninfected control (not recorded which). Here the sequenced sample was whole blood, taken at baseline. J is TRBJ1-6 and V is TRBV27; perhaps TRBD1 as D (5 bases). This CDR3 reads CASRSPGTSYNSPLHF. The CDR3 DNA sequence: TGTGCCAGCAGGTCGCCAGGGACCTCCTATAATTCACCCCTCCACTTT.